The rows below give T cell receptor beta chains drawn from one sample of a study of blood T cell repertoires in COVID-19. The protocol was immunoSEQ multiplex PCR, while the TCRdb copy is restricted to in-frame clones and leaves out a portion. The data contain roughly 240,000 clones, 86% of them singletons. The material sequenced was PBMCs or T cells enriched from blood (not recorded which). These receptors were taken from a woman between 50 and 59 years old who had recovered from COVID-19. CDR3s include the opening cysteine and the closing phenylalanine or tryptophan. D genes are given only for firm matches. Some rows have no size entry. The others give once, few or many, or a class for an expanded clone.

D,size,V,J,DNA,CDR3
TRBD1,.,TRBV5-1,TRBJ2-4,TGCGCCAGCAGACAAACTCCCGGGACAGGGCAAAACATTCAGTACTTC,CASRQTPGTGQNIQYF
.,.,TRBV5-4,TRBJ1-6,TGTGCCAGCAGCCTCTCCACAGGAACCTCACCCCTCCACTTT,CASSLSTGTSPLHF
TRBD1,many,TRBV27,TRBJ1-2,TGTGCCAGCAGTCCTCACAGGGGGCTTGGCTATGGCTACACCTTC,CASSPHRGLGYGYTF
TRBD1,.,TRBV30,TRBJ1-2,TGTGCCTGGAGTTACTCAGGGGGGGGCTACACCTTC,CAWSYSGGGYTF
TRBD2,.,TRBV4-1,TRBJ2-1,TGCGCCAGCAGCGCTCAGCGGGGGGACAATGAGCAGTTCTTC,CASSAQRGDNEQFF
TRBD2,.,TRBV7-3,TRBJ2-7,TGTGCCAGCAGCTCCTTTAGCGGGAGCTCCTACGAGCAGTACTTC,CASSSFSGSSYEQYF
.,once,TRBV7-8,TRBJ1-2,TGTGCCAGCAGCTTAGGAATGGTTGGACAGCTCTCTTCCTATGGCTACACCTTC,CASSLGMVGQLSSYGYTF
.,few,TRBV7-2,TRBJ2-6,TGTGCCAGCAGCTTCGGGTCCTCTGGGGCCAACGTCCTGACTTTC,CASSFGSSGANVLTF
TRBD2,.,TRBV3-1/TRBV3-2,TRBJ2-1,TGTGCCAGCAGCCCGGGACTAGCGGCCTACAATGAGCAGTTCTTC,CASSPGLAAYNEQFF
TRBD1,.,TRBV18,TRBJ1-5,TGTGCCAGCTCACCACAGGGACAGAGCAATCAGCCCCAGCATTTT,CASSPQGQSNQPQHF
.,.,TRBV7-2,TRBJ1-3,TGTGCCAGCAGCTTAGTGCGAGTCTCTGGAAACACCATATATTTT,CASSLVRVSGNTIYF
TRBD2,.,TRBV7-9,TRBJ2-1,TGTGCCAGCAGCGCAACGACTAGCGGTGAGCAGTTCTTC,CASSATTSGEQFF
TRBD1,.,TRBV4-2,TRBJ1-2,TGTGCCAGCAGCCAAGATACAGGGGGAGCTAACTATGGCTACACCTTC,CASSQDTGGANYGYTF
TRBD2,.,TRBV10-3,TRBJ2-7,TGTGCCATCAGTGAGTTGGTGGACCCCTTTCGCGGGAGAAGGAACCAGTACTTC,CAISELVDPFRGRRNQYF
.,.,TRBV11-3,TRBJ2-7,TGTGCCAGCAGCTTCTCAGGGGTACCGTACGAGCAGTACTTC,CASSFSGVPYEQYF
.,.,TRBV15,TRBJ1-5,TGTGCCACCAGTTCTAGTCGCTCAGGCAATCAGCCCCAGCATTTT,CATSSSRSGNQPQHF
.,.,TRBV19,TRBJ1-2,TGTGCCAGTATTGAGCGGGGCAACTATGGCTACACCTTC,CASIERGNYGYTF
TRBD2,.,TRBV7-8,TRBJ2-5,TGTGCCAGCAGCTATAGCGGGGGGGCCCAAGAGACCCAGTACTTC,CASSYSGGAQETQYF
TRBD2,.,TRBV20-1,TRBJ2-3,TGCAGTGCTTGGACTAGGAATACGCAGTATTTT,CSAWTRNTQYF
TRBD1,.,TRBV6-4,TRBJ2-3,TGTGCCAGCAGTGGGACAGGGGCGCCAGATACGCAGTATTTT,CASSGTGAPDTQYF
TRBD1,few,TRBV19,TRBJ2-2,TGTGCCAGTAGTGTACAGGGGTCCACCGGGGAGCTGTTTTTT,CASSVQGSTGELFF
.,.,TRBV12-3/TRBV12-4,TRBJ1-6,TGTGCCAGCAGTTTCGCAGGGCATTCACCCCTCCACTTT,CASSFAGHSPLHF
TRBD2,.,TRBV24-1,TRBJ2-2,TGTGCCACCAGTGATGCGTCTCCCGAGGGACTAGTATACACCGGGGAGCTGTTTTTT,CATSDASPEGLVYTGELFF
.,.,TRBV4-3,TRBJ1-1,TGCGCCAGCAGCCAAGAATTTACAGATACCATGAACACTGAAGCTTTCTTT,CASSQEFTDTMNTEAFF
.,.,TRBV4-1,TRBJ1-2,TGCGCCAGCAGCCAAGATTTCCCACAGGGCAACTATGGCTACACCTTC,CASSQDFPQGNYGYTF
.,.,TRBV6-6,TRBJ1-1,TGTGCCAGCAGTTACGCGGGAGCAGCTTTCTTT,CASSYAGAAFF
.,.,TRBV5-1,TRBJ2-7,TGCGCCAGCAGCTTGGGTCAGGGGGGCGAGCAGTACTTC,CASSLGQGGEQYF
.,.,TRBV28,TRBJ1-1,TGTGCCAGCAGTTTATCGCTCAGCGCCGAATGGGGGCGTCTACCTGAAGCTTTCTTT,CASSLSLSAEWGRLPEAFF